This T cell receptor beta chain was sequenced for a study of Ad26.COV2.S vaccination and SARS-CoV-2 variants. For the study at large: Donor joined the COV1001 Ad26.COV2.S trial arm.

Treatment here: roughly 20 received Ad26.COV2.S at low or high dose, single or two shots; 5 received placebo; per-sample allocation not given. Sampling was done on day 63 after the first vaccine or placebo injection. Boston provided a donor who was an adult aged 18-55 years. What was given as vaccine was an Ad26 vector encoding Wuhan-strain SARS-CoV-2 spike. Trimming removed 0 bases from V and 4 bases from J, with 16 bases in between. This CDR3 contains 17 residues. Germline loops: CDR1 SNHLY, CDR2 FYNNEI. On this clone itself: Its antigen is unknown.

Method: immunoSEQ multiplex PCR; TCRdb's copy keeps in-frame clones and lacks some. The sample has more than 400,000 clones; about 90% are singletons. Study-wide findings and caveats: Compared with placebo recipients, vaccine recipients had higher spike-specific TCR breadth.

The TCR sequence derives from a person aged 18-65 years who received the Ad26.COV2.S COVID-19 vaccine or a placebo. The sample consisted of peripheral blood, taken in a trial of Ad26.COV2.S vaccine versus placebo. The V and J genes are TRBV2 and TRBJ2-1, with D perhaps given as TRBD1 or TRBD2 (5 bases each). The CDR3: CASSEAVRGGRYNEQFF. CDR3 DNA sequence: TGTGCCAGCAGTGAAGCGGTTCGGGGCGGCCGATACAATGAGCAGTTCTTC. The full variable domain, its missing parts supplied by reference TRBV2 and TRBJ2-1, is EPEVTQTPSHQVTQMGQEVILRCVPISNHLYFYWYRQILGQKVEFLVSFYNNEISEKSEIFDDQFSVERPDGSNFTLKIRSTKLEDSAMYFCASSEAVRGGRYNEQFFGPGTRLTVL.